The 32 T cell receptor beta chains below all came from one sample that was sequenced in a study of CD8 T cells in ankylosing spondylitis. TCRdb reprocessed the 5' RACE reads with MiXCR, giving one entry per CDR3 protein. The sample contains roughly 26,000 distinct CDR3 sequences, roughly 13% of which appear only once. Source material: blood. The source is a male donor with ankylosing spondylitis or in good health (not recorded which).

The sample holds many counts of this clonotype. The V call is TRBV3-1, the J call TRBJ2-1; 7 positions match TRBD2. Unmatched junction bases numbered 7, after V lost 4 bases and J lost 10 bases. Looked up from germline, CDR1 is LGHDT and CDR2 is YNNKEL (reference sequence). The CDR3 sequence is 13 residues long. Here the CDR3 DNA reads TGTGCCAGCAGCCGTCGGGGTAGCGGGGAGCAGTTCTTC. Translated: CASSRRGSGEQFF.

The genes are TRBV29-1 and TRBJ1-4; 8 nucleotides line up with TRBD1. Germline trimming cut 0 bases from V and 4 bases from J; bases unmatched to any gene: 7. This CDR3 is 16 amino acids long. Germline CDR1 reads SQVTM; CDR2 reads ANQGSEA. Here the CDR3 DNA reads TGCAGCGTTGAAGATTTTACAGGGGGTGATAATGAAAAACTGTTTTTT. Its translation: CSVEDFTGGDNEKLFF. Supplemented by reference TRBV29-1 and TRBJ1-4, the full variable domain reads SAVISQKPSRDICQRGTSLTIQCQVDSQVTMMFWYRQQPGQSLTLIATANQGSEATYESGFVIDKFPISRPNLTFSTLTVSNMSPEDSSIYLCSVEDFTGGDNEKLFFGSGTQLSVL.

This clonotype has more than one count but fewer than ten. V usage is TRBV9 and J usage is TRBJ2-2; 10 bases match TRBD2. V gave up 0 bases and J gave up 5 bases; unmatched junction bases: 4. This CDR3 is 16 amino acids long. The V gene's germline CDR1 is SGDLS and CDR2 YYNGEE. CDR3 region: CASSVGLAGRTGELFF. CDR3 nucleotides: TGTGCCAGCAGCGTAGGACTAGCGGGCCGGACCGGGGAGCTGTTTTTT.

The J gene is TRBJ1-4, the V gene TRBV28; D remains ambiguous. Germline V CDR1 and CDR2: MDHEN, SYDVKM. This CDR3 has 15 residues. V was trimmed by 3 bases and J by 5 bases, leaving 13 bases between them. Here the CDR3 DNA reads TGTGCCAGCAGTTTGGTGGGCAATTGGAATGAAAAACTGTTTTTT. Translation: CASSLVGNWNEKLFF.

The chain couples TRBV6-2 or TRBV6-3 to TRBJ2-5; D possibly corresponds to TRBD1 (6 bases). V dropped 7 bases and J dropped 0 bases, with 24 bases sitting between them. The CDR3 contains 18 residues. CDR1 MNHEY and CDR2 SVGEGT come from the germline V gene. CDR3 residues: CASTASLFRDKNQETQYF. The CDR3 DNA reads as TGTGCCAGCACCGCTAGCCTCTTTCGGGACAAAAACCAAGAGACCCAGTACTTC.

This clonotype appeared many times. The chain has TRBV5-1 and TRBJ1-1; D is unresolved. CDR1 is SGHRS, CDR2 YFSETQ, per germline. There are 13 residues in the CDR3. Trimming took 1 base from V and 2 from J, leaving 6 bases between them. The CDR3 bases are TGCGCCAGCAGCTTGTTGGGTAACACTGAAGCTTTCTTT. Residues: CASSLLGNTEAFF.

The sample holds many counts of this clonotype. The CDR3 spells CASSVSWGAGTEAFF. For the CDR3, the DNA is TGTGCCAGCAGCGTAAGCTGGGGGGCCGGTACTGAAGCTTTCTTT. This chain joins TRBV9 and TRBJ1-1, with D perhaps TRBD1 (6 bases). With 1 base removed from V and 5 bases from J, the gap between germline ends came to 15 bases. CDR1 is SGDLS, CDR2 YYNGEE, per germline. The CDR3 consists of 15 residues.

This clonotype has a count of ten or more. The chain carries TRBV28 and TRBJ1-4; D remains unclear. This CDR3 is 11 amino acids long. Trimming took 7 bases from V and 5 from J, leaving 5 bases between them. Looked up from germline, CDR1 is MDHEN and CDR2 is SYDVKM. The CDR3 sequence is CASTSNEKLFF. CDR3 nucleotides: TGTGCCAGCACTTCCAATGAAAAACTGTTTTTT.

The genes are TRBV19 and TRBJ2-7, with D possibly being TRBD1 (6 bases). CDR1 LNHDA and CDR2 SQIVND come from the germline V gene (reference sequence). The CDR3 spans 13 residues. The V gene lost 4 bases and the J gene lost 3 bases, with 10 bases spanning the gap. The CDR3 sequence is CASSTSDSYEQYF. In DNA, the CDR3 is TGTGCCAGTAGTACATCGGACAGCTACGAGCAGTACTTC.

This clonotype was picked up many times. This chain links TRBV20-1 with TRBJ2-3, with TRBD2 matching over 10 bases. CDR1 is DFQATT and CDR2 is SNEGSKA in the germline V gene (reference sequence). J was trimmed by 4 bases and V by 0 bases; bases with no gene match: 4. This CDR3 is 15 amino acids long. CDR3 sequence reads: CSARDSAGGPDTQYF. CDR3 coding DNA: TGCAGTGCTAGAGATTCAGCGGGGGGGCCAGATACGCAGTATTTT.

This clonotype has only a few counts. The CDR3 region is CASSETGHPNEKLFF. DNA for the CDR3: TGTGCCAGCAGCGAAACGGGACACCCGAATGAAAAACTGTTTTTT. The V gene is TRBV9, the J gene TRBJ1-4; possible D gene TRBD1, 6 bases. This CDR3 region has 15 residues. Germline V gene lookup returns CDR1 SGDLS and CDR2 YYNGEE. Deletions cut 3 bases from V and 5 bases from J, with 14 bases between.

This clonotype was found many times. The V call is TRBV28, the J call TRBJ1-1, with unresolved D. V was cut by 2 bases and J by 0 bases, with 7 bases left in between. This CDR3 is built from 14 residues. CDR1 and CDR2 from the germline V gene are MDHEN and SYDVKM. The CDR3 loop is CASSLGRMNTEAFF. CDR3 DNA: TGTGCCAGCAGTTTAGGGCGGATGAACACTGAAGCTTTCTTT.

This clonotype showed up many times. The chain recombines TRBV10-3 with TRBJ2-7; TRBD2 agrees at 12 bases. Germline V lookup: CDR1 ENHRY, CDR2 SYGVKD. CDR3 length equals 15 residues. Losses at the gene ends were 3 bases for V and 3 bases for J; bases not matched to a gene: 3. CDR3 in DNA: TGTGCCATCAGTGAAGAGACTAGCGGGAGCTACGAGCAGTACTTC. Translated, it gives CAISEETSGSYEQYF.

This clonotype was recorded at least ten times. The chain joins TRBV7-9 to TRBJ2-3; D remains ambiguous. With 5 bases removed from V and 2 bases from J, the gap between germline ends came to 11 bases. Per germline, CDR1 SEHNR and CDR2 FQNEAQ (reference sequence). The CDR3 totals 14 residues. CDR3 sequence reads: CASSPRLTTDTQYF. DNA for the CDR3: TGTGCCAGCAGCCCCCGACTGACCACAGATACGCAGTATTTT.

The chain uses TRBV5-1 and TRBJ2-3; 10 bases align to TRBD1. The CDR3 has 18 residues. After removal of 0 bases from V and 0 bases from J, the junction contained 7 bases not matched to a gene. The germline gives CDR1 SGHRS, CDR2 YFSETQ. DNA of the CDR3: TGCGCCAGCAGCTTGGCGGGACAGGGGACAAGAAGCACAGATACGCAGTATTTT. It codes for CASSLAGQGTRSTDTQYF.

This clonotype was seen more than once but under ten times. This chain connects TRBV4-1 to TRBJ2-3; 7 bases map to TRBD2. This CDR3 has 12 amino acids. Trimming removed 2 bases from V and 9 bases from J; junction bases left unmatched: 2. The germline CDR1 and CDR2 sequences are MGHRA and YSYEKL. CDR3: CASSQLGGTQYF. The CDR3 nucleotides read TGCGCCAGCAGCCAACTGGGAGGGACGCAGTATTTT.

V and J are TRBV5-1 and TRBJ2-3, with D uncertain. CDR3 length: 14 residues. CDR1 and CDR2 (germline): SGHRS, YFSETQ. The V gene lost 1 base and the J gene lost 2 bases, with 8 bases spanning the gap. The CDR3 bases are TGCGCCAGCAGCTTGTCTTCGTTCACAGATACGCAGTATTTT. Protein sequence: CASSLSSFTDTQYF.

J is TRBJ2-7 and V is TRBV7-2, with 9 positions matching TRBD1. This CDR3 has 15 residues. Per germline, CDR1 SGHTA and CDR2 FQGNSA. V dropped 1 base and J dropped 3; count of bases not matched to a gene: 4. DNA of the CDR3: TGTGCCAGCAGCTTAGGTCCGGACAGGGGCTACGAGCAGTACTTC. Its protein product is CASSLGPDRGYEQYF.

This chain joins TRBV6-4 and TRBJ2-1; TRBD2 matches 16 bases. Per germline, CDR1 MRHNA and CDR2 SNTAGT. The V segment lost 6 bases and the J segment 8 bases; nucleotides outside the gene matches: 7. The CDR3 has 16 amino acids. The CDR3 region is CASSAGTSGGAYEQFF. CDR3 nucleotides: TGTGCCAGCAGCGCAGGGACTAGCGGGGGGGCTTATGAGCAGTTCTTC.

This clonotype was detected only a few times. V gene TRBV9 combines with J gene TRBJ2-3; D unresolved. CDR3 length equals 13 residues. CDR1 and CDR2 (germline): SGDLS, YYNGEE. Trimming pared 5 bases from V and 3 bases from J, leaving 10 bases between. This CDR3 is CASSRPATDTQYF. The CDR3 DNA is TGTGCCAGCAGTAGACCAGCGACAGATACGCAGTATTTT.

This clonotype was seen at least ten times. CDR3 loop: CASSNGRDQPQHF. For the CDR3, the DNA is TGTGCCAGCAGCAACGGAAGGGATCAGCCCCAGCATTTT. The chain carries TRBV6-2 or TRBV6-3 and TRBJ1-5; D gene unclear. The germline V gene encodes CDR1 MNHEY and CDR2 SVGEGT. The V and J ends lost 6 bases and 5 bases respectively, with 11 bases between them. This CDR3 spans 13 amino acids.

The chain is built from TRBV7-2 and TRBJ2-1; 10 bases are a match to TRBD2. The germline V gene has CDR1 SGHTA and CDR2 FQGNSA. With V trimmed by 5 bases and J by 4 bases, 11 bases remained unmatched. The CDR3 length is 17 residues. The CDR3 coding sequence is TGTGCCAGCAGCCCGAGCCTCATAGCGGGGGGTTACAATGAGCAGTTCTTC. As protein: CASSPSLIAGGYNEQFF.

This clonotype was detected ten times or more. V gene TRBV29-1 combines with J gene TRBJ1-4, with D perhaps TRBD1 (6 bases). In germline, CDR1 is SQVTM, CDR2 ANQGSEA. The V end lost 1 base, the J end lost 7 bases, and 19 bases lay between the germline ends. The CDR3 runs 16 residues. The CDR3 DNA is TGCAGCGTTGAAGTGGGGGCCTCTCTCTTCGGTGAAAAACTGTTTTTT. It translates to CSVEVGASLFGEKLFF.

This clonotype was recorded at least ten times. This chain uses TRBV7-2 with TRBJ2-7; tentatively, D is TRBD1 (5 bases). V lost 5 bases, J lost 1 base, and 9 bases lay in between. CDR3 size: 13 residues. Germline V gives CDR1 SGHTA, CDR2 FQGNSA. The CDR3 DNA is TGTGCCAGCAGCCCTAGGGGATCCTACGAGCAGTACTTC. Translated, it gives CASSPRGSYEQYF.

This clonotype was seen repeatedly, ten times or more. J is TRBJ2-1 and V is TRBV20-1, with D tentatively TRBD1 or TRBD2 (5 bases each). V was pared by 6 bases and J by 9 bases, with 24 bases between. There are 15 residues in the CDR3. CDR1 is DFQATT, CDR2 SNEGSKA, per germline (reference sequence). The CDR3 coding sequence is TGCAGTGCCCCAGGGCGGGCTGGTAGTTCGGGTGAGCAGTTCTTC. It yields the protein CSAPGRAGSSGEQFF.

This clonotype was counted between two and nine times. J is TRBJ2-2 and V is TRBV7-9, with D uncertain. Germline CDR1 and CDR2: SEHNR and FQNEAQ (reference sequence). Trimming stripped 5 bases from V and 5 bases from J, with 18 bases between. The length of the CDR3 is 16 residues. CDR3 in amino acids: CASSIRPATETGELFF. The CDR3 region has the DNA TGTGCCAGCAGCATCCGTCCCGCAACTGAGACCGGGGAGCTGTTTTTT. The full variable domain, in which reference TRBV7-9 and TRBJ2-2 provide the parts outside the CDR3, is DTGVSQNPRHKITKRGQNVTFRCDPISEHNRLYWYRQTLGQGPEFLTYFQNEAQLEKSRLLSDRFSAERPKGSFSTLEIQRTEQGDSAMYLCASSIRPATETGELFFGEGSRLTVL.

This clonotype was seen more than once but under ten times. This sequence joins TRBV7-2 and TRBJ2-3; 12 bases match TRBD1. Germline CDR1 reads SGHTA; CDR2 reads FQGNSA. This CDR3 region has 18 residues. V was clipped by 4 bases and J by 3 bases; unmatched bases: 11. CDR3 region: CASSSGQGAAGYTDTQYF. CDR3 in DNA: TGTGCCAGCAGCTCGGGACAGGGGGCGGCGGGGTATACAGATACGCAGTATTTT.

This clonotype was seen a few times. The chain carries TRBV4-1 and TRBJ2-7; D may be TRBD1 (6 bases). CDR3 length: 14 amino acids. Germline CDR1 MGHRA, CDR2 YSYEKL. V lost 0 bases, J lost 5 bases, and 11 bases lay in between. The DNA of the CDR3 is TGCGCCAGCAGCCAAGATCGCGGACAGAACGAGCAGTACTTC. Amino acid sequence: CASSQDRGQNEQYF.

This clonotype was observed a few times. V usage is TRBV20-1 and J usage is TRBJ2-5; perhaps TRBD1 as D (6 bases). The V and J ends lost 5 bases and 2 bases respectively, with 18 bases between them. CDR1 and CDR2 (germline): DFQATT, SNEGSKA (reference sequence). The CDR3 length is 15 residues. DNA of the CDR3: TGCAGTGCTCCTTGGGGGCAGGCCCTACAAGAGACCCAGTACTTC. It yields the protein CSAPWGQALQETQYF.

There are many counts of this clonotype. The genes are TRBV12-3 or TRBV12-4 and TRBJ1-1; weak D call: TRBD1 (6 bases). Trimming took 5 bases from V and 0 from J, leaving 13 bases between them. The CDR3 sequence is 15 residues long. The CDR3 DNA reads TGTGCCAGCAGTCCCCGGCAGGGGATGAACACTGAAGCTTTCTTT. It translates to CASSPRQGMNTEAFF.

This clonotype was picked up many times. The genes are TRBV3-1 and TRBJ2-7; D is perhaps TRBD1 or TRBD2 (5 bases each). CDR1 and CDR2 (germline): LGHDT, YNNKEL (reference sequence). V lost 0 bases, J lost 9 bases, and 9 bases lay in between. The CDR3 spans 12 residues. The CDR3 sequence is CASSQDRGRQYV. CDR3 sequence (DNA): TGTGCCAGCAGCCAAGACCGGGGCAGGCAGTACGTC.

This chain joins TRBV9 and TRBJ2-7; D call uncertain. CDR1 and CDR2 from the germline V gene are SGDLS and YYNGEE. V was trimmed by 0 bases and J by 3 bases, leaving 7 bases between them. This CDR3 has 13 amino acids. The DNA for the CDR3 is TGTGCCAGCAGCGTAGGGCAGAGCTACGAGCAGTACTTC. This codes for CASSVGQSYEQYF.